Following are 24 T cell receptor beta chains from one sample sequenced in a study of shared clonotypes between healthy human individuals. It was CD45RO-negative cells, positively selected for CCR7, that made up naive CD8 cells, with terminally differentiated effector memory CD45RA+ cells excluded. Produced via immunoSEQ multiplex PCR; TCRdb's table is partial and in-frame only. The repertoire includes millions of clones, approximately 94% of them detected once, and roughly 1.8% sits in the top ten. The sequenced sample was naive CD8+ T cells from PBMCs. The source of these receptors is a man aged 18-30 years in good health. Some clones in this sample may be carry-over from other donors' samples.

The genes are TRBV7-9 and TRBJ2-3; the D is unclear. Germline lookup yields CDR1 SEHNR and CDR2 FQNEAQ (reference sequence). Trimming took off 5 bases at V and 2 bases at J, with 11 bases between the two ends. The CDR3 runs 14 residues. CDR3: CASSQSSPTDTQYF. The DNA for the CDR3 is TGTGCCAGCAGCCAGAGTAGTCCCACAGATACGCAGTATTTT.

This sequence joins TRBV7-9 and TRBJ2-1, with unresolved D. The CDR3 runs to 15 residues. V was trimmed by 1 base and J by 3 bases, leaving 10 bases between them. Germline CDR1 is SEHNR and CDR2 is FQNEAQ (reference sequence). CDR3 loop: CASSLGSSIYNEQFF. Here the CDR3 DNA reads TGTGCCAGCAGCTTAGGCAGTAGCATCTACAATGAGCAGTTCTTC.

The CDR3 sequence is CASSQGTSVHYEQYF. CDR3 DNA: TGCGCCAGCAGCCAAGGGACTAGCGTTCACTACGAGCAGTACTTC. J is TRBJ2-7 and V is TRBV4-3; 9 bases fit TRBD2. V was pared by 1 base and J by 3 bases, with 4 bases of the junction left unmatched. Germline CDR1 reads LGHNA; CDR2 reads YSLEER. The CDR3 consists of 15 residues.

The chain combines TRBV2 with TRBJ2-5; the D gene is possibly TRBD1 (6 bases). The germline V gene has CDR1 SNHLY and CDR2 FYNNEI. Trimming took 6 bases from V and 5 from J, leaving 16 bases between them. The CDR3 totals 14 residues. The CDR3 protein is CASREDSLVETQYF. CDR3 DNA sequence: TGTGCCAGCAGAGAGGACAGCCTCGTGGAGACCCAGTACTTC. Drawing the rest from reference TRBV2 and TRBJ2-5, the complete variable domain is EPEVTQTPSHQVTQMGQEVILRCVPISNHLYFYWYRQILGQKVEFLVSFYNNEISEKSEIFDDQFSVERPDGSNFTLKIRSTKLEDSAMYFCASREDSLVETQYFGPGTRLLVL.

The chain recombines TRBV7-7 with TRBJ2-5; 12 bases agree with TRBD2. CDR3 length equals 15 residues. CDR1 is SSHAT, CDR2 FNYEAQ, per germline (reference sequence). V gave up 4 bases and J gave up 5 bases; unmatched junction bases: 5. The CDR3 nucleotides read TGTGCCAGCAGCTGGACTAGCGGGATAGGGGAGACCCAGTACTTC. It specifies CASSWTSGIGETQYF.

The V and J genes are TRBV7-9 and TRBJ1-1, with 8 bases matching TRBD1. The CDR3 sequence is 12 residues long. The trim removed 4 bases at V and 7 bases at J, leaving 2 bases unmatched. CDR1 is SEHNR, CDR2 FQNEAQ, per germline (reference sequence). The CDR3: CASSSDRVEAFF. CDR3 DNA: TGTGCCAGCAGCTCGGACAGGGTTGAAGCTTTCTTT.

The chain combines TRBV30 with TRBJ2-7; D might be TRBD1 (5 bases). V lost 6 bases, J lost 5 bases, and 20 bases lay in between. CDR1 and CDR2 (germline): GTSNPN, SVGIG (reference sequence). The CDR3 is 14 amino acids. CDR3 residues: CACTQEKGWDEQYF. The CDR3 DNA reads as TGTGCCTGTACTCAGGAGAAGGGGTGGGACGAGCAGTACTTC.

The chain joins TRBV27 to TRBJ1-5; TRBD1 matches at 8 bases. The CDR3 extends over 16 amino acids. The germline V gene encodes CDR1 MNHEY and CDR2 SMNVEV (reference sequence). V dropped 5 bases and J dropped 4; count of bases not matched to a gene: 10. CDR3 region: CASSPLPTGDNQPQHF. The CDR3 DNA reads as TGTGCCAGCAGTCCCCTTCCGACAGGGGATAATCAGCCCCAGCATTTT.

This clone was counted a single time. The rearrangement links TRBV7-3 to TRBJ2-7; 11 bases are shared with TRBD2. The CDR3 loop spans 22 amino acids. CDR1 and CDR2 from the germline V gene are SGHTA and FQGTGA. The junction had 27 bases not matched to a gene; V was cut back by 1 base and J by 7 bases. CDR3 in amino acids: CASSLISLWLNNGTSGAKEQYF. CDR3 coding DNA: TGTGCCAGCAGCTTAATATCCCTTTGGCTGAATAATGGGACTAGCGGAGCTAAGGAGCAGTACTTC.

This clone occurred once. Within the sample, other DNA sequences also encode this same CDR3. The V and J genes are TRBV19 and TRBJ1-1; D possibly corresponds to TRBD1 (5 bases). The germline V gene has CDR1 LNHDA and CDR2 SQIVND (reference sequence). CDR3 length: 12 residues. V lost 5 bases to trimming and J lost 5 bases, with 9 bases between them. The CDR3 reads CASSWGGTEAFF. The DNA for the CDR3 is TGTGCCAGTAGTTGGGGGGGAACTGAAGCTTTCTTT. Based on the CDR3 plus reference TRBV19 and TRBJ1-1, the full variable domain is DGGITQSPKYLFRKEGQNVTLSCEQNLNHDAMYWYRQDPGQGLRLIYYSQIVNDFQKGDIAEGYSVSREKKESFPLTVTSAQKNPTAFYLCASSWGGTEAFFGQGTRLTVV.

The chain employs TRBV29-1 and TRBJ2-7, with D possibly TRBD2 on 5 matching bases. The germline V gene encodes CDR1 SQVTM and CDR2 ANQGSEA. Trimming took off 6 bases at V and 3 bases at J, with 15 bases between the two ends. The CDR3 is 13 amino acids. The CDR3 sequence: CSVTGDGGYEQYF. The CDR3, as DNA: TGCAGCGTCACCGGAGACGGAGGCTACGAGCAGTACTTC.

Concerning this clone: The identical CDR3 is also encoded by other nucleotide sequences in the sample. This chain uses TRBV9 with TRBJ1-2; no reliable D call. Germline CDR1 is SGDLS and CDR2 is YYNGEE. The CDR3 totals 13 residues. The V end was cut by 2 bases, the J end by 2 bases, with 7 bases between. Here the CDR3 reads CASSVRQNYGYTF. CDR3 DNA sequence: TGTGCCAGCAGCGTTCGGCAGAACTATGGCTACACCTTC.

This chain uses TRBV11-2 with TRBJ1-2, with 11 bases lining up with TRBD1. V shed 5 bases and J 2 bases; nucleotides not matched to a gene: 10. Germline V gives CDR1 SGHAT, CDR2 FQNNGV. The CDR3 contains 17 residues. CDR3 sequence (DNA): TGTGCCAGCAGCACTAAGGACAGGGGGCTCCAGAACTATGGCTACACCTTC. Its protein is CASSTKDRGLQNYGYTF.

This chain links TRBV9 with TRBJ2-5; maybe TRBD2 (6 bases). Germline CDR1 SGDLS, CDR2 YYNGEE. The V end lost 3 bases, the J end lost 4 bases, and 16 bases lay between the germline ends. This CDR3 comprises 15 residues. The CDR3: CASSAWDLRGETQYF. Written as DNA, the CDR3 is TGTGCCAGCAGCGCATGGGACTTACGGGGAGAGACCCAGTACTTC.

A single count supports this clone. The chain has TRBV27 and TRBJ1-1, with D unresolved. V was clipped by 6 bases and J by 3 bases, with 11 bases between them. CDR1 and CDR2 from the germline V gene are MNHEY and SMNVEV (reference sequence). The length of the CDR3 is 13 residues. The CDR3 DNA follows: TGTGCCAGCAGCTTCAGTGGGTACACTGAAGCTTTCTTT. As protein: CASSFSGYTEAFF.

The V call is TRBV7-9, the J call TRBJ2-7; D gene uncertain. Looked up from germline, CDR1 is SEHNR and CDR2 is FQNEAQ (reference sequence). CDR3 length: 13 residues. V was shortened by 5 bases and J by 3 bases, with 11 bases between the two germline ends. The CDR3 DNA follows: TGTGCCAGCAGCGTGGGCCTAATCTACGAGCAGTACTTC. This codes for CASSVGLIYEQYF.

The chain combines TRBV11-3 with TRBJ2-3; perhaps D is TRBD1 or TRBD2 (5 bases each). Germline CDR1 is SGHNT and CDR2 is YENEEA. The ends were cut back, 5 bases at V and 2 bases at J, with 17 bases in the middle. The CDR3 loop spans 16 amino acids. CDR3 sequence (DNA): TGTGCCAGCAGCCCTGAATCGGGACCACCCACAGATACGCAGTATTTT. Translation: CASSPESGPPTDTQYF.

V and J are TRBV5-4 and TRBJ2-7; D not resolved. Germline V gives CDR1 SGHNT, CDR2 YYREEE (reference sequence). The CDR3 spans 14 residues. Trimming took 0 bases from V and 9 from J, leaving 16 bases between them. The CDR3 region is CASSLDAENTRQYF. The CDR3 bases are TGTGCCAGCAGCTTGGATGCAGAAAATACGAGGCAGTACTTC.

A remark on this clone: This sample also contains other DNA sequences that code for the same CDR3. The chain recombines TRBV13 with TRBJ2-3; unclear D gene. The V end lost 1 base, the J end lost 0 bases, and 2 bases lay between the germline ends. The CDR3 is 13 amino acids. Germline CDR1 PRHDT, CDR2 FYEKMQ (reference sequence). In DNA form, the CDR3 reads TGTGCCAGCAGCTTAGAAAGCACAGATACGCAGTATTTT. It encodes CASSLESTDTQYF.

This chain uses TRBV13 with TRBJ2-1; 10 bases fit TRBD2. The germline V gene has CDR1 PRHDT and CDR2 FYEKMQ (reference sequence). The CDR3 is 17 residues long. V gave up 5 bases and J gave up 8 bases; unmatched junction bases: 15. In nucleotides, the CDR3 is TGTGCCAGCAGCACCGCGGCCGGGACTAGCGTTTGGTATGAGCAGTTCTTC. Translating it yields CASSTAAGTSVWYEQFF.

About this clone itself: The same CDR3 is also encoded by other DNA sequences in this sample. The rearrangement uses TRBV4-1 and TRBJ1-1; TRBD1 might be the D (5 bases). The CDR3 is 13 amino acids. V shed 1 base and J shed 6 bases, with 9 bases lying between them. Per the germline V gene, CDR1 is MGHRA and CDR2 is YSYEKL. CDR3 bases: TGCGCCAGCAGCCAAGTAGGAGGGGCTGAAGCTTTCTTT. Residues: CASSQVGGAEAFF.

The chain links TRBV10-3 to TRBJ2-7, with D uncertain. Germline CDR1 and CDR2: ENHRY and SYGVKD. The CDR3 spans 16 residues. V was pared by 2 bases and J by 0 bases, with 14 bases between. The CDR3 loop is CAISEIWQLSSYEQYF. The CDR3 DNA follows: TGTGCCATCAGTGAGATCTGGCAGTTGAGCTCCTACGAGCAGTACTTC.

The chain combines TRBV27 with TRBJ1-2; D unclear. Germline V CDR1 and CDR2: MNHEY, SMNVEV (reference sequence). The V and J ends lost 8 bases and 0 bases respectively, with 16 bases between them. This CDR3 has 15 residues. The CDR3 region is CASGPQKLSNYGYTF. In DNA, the CDR3 is TGTGCCAGCGGCCCCCAAAAGCTTTCTAACTATGGCTACACCTTC.

The V and J genes are TRBV5-4 and TRBJ2-1; 8 bases agree with TRBD2. Per germline, CDR1 SGHNT and CDR2 YYREEE (reference sequence). After removal of 1 base from V and 8 bases from J, the junction contained 8 bases not matched to a gene. The CDR3 runs to 15 residues. The CDR3 loop is CASSLKREIVDEQFF. The CDR3 coding sequence is TGTGCCAGCAGCTTGAAGCGGGAGATAGTCGATGAGCAGTTCTTC.